This T cell receptor (beta chain) was retrieved from a study of blood T cell repertoires in COVID-19 (dated by TCRdb to 2018 to 2021). Background on the whole study: Samples covering the acute and convalescent phases of COVID-19 were provided by collaborators in the United States, Italy and Spain. The prospective study material was composed of cDNA or gDNA derived from T cells, B-cell-depleted T cells, or PBMCs. Deeply sampled blood TCRbeta repertoires from subjects exposed to, actively infected with, or recovered from COVID-19 were included in the dataset. The repertoires were released in a freely available public database meant as a resource for research on the immune response to SARS-CoV-2. The samples were drawn from the first 160 participants of the ongoing ImmuneRACE study and from 1,254 subjects provided by 6 global collaborators. Sample metadata almost always included a de-identified subject ID, COVID-19 status, age in years and sex. Where available, HLA class I and class II types were taken from metadata supplied by the sample provider and were not determined by assay-based typing.

Whole blood was collected in K2EDTA tubes by collaborating institutions according to the institutions' own protocols. Collaborator samples were shipped for TCRbeta analysis as frozen whole blood, isolated PBMCs, or DNA extracted from either sample type. TCRbeta CDR3 regions were amplified from genomic DNA by means of the immunoSEQ Assay, a bias-controlled multiplex PCR. Under the source paper's analysis protocol: Nucleated cell counts per sample were estimated from amplification of reference gene primers within the assay. To quantify the absolute abundance of each unique TCRbeta CDR3 rearrangement, sequence reads were collapsed and filtered. For each sample, productive Simpson clonality was calculated as the square root of Simpson's diversity index over productive rearrangements. TCRdb retrieved this table from immuneACCESS and kept in-frame rearrangements only. Not all clones are present; in checked studies, unresolved V genes account for under half, and no reason is known for the remainder. V and J calls and clone size are copied from that table; D and trimming were computed from the DNA. A total of about 140,000 clones appear in this sample, less than 80% of them only once. In total, the top ten clones hold roughly 3.5% of the sample.

Results and caveats for the whole study, not just this receptor: How much clinical and demographic metadata was included differed by source and by participant, and the metadata was provided uncurated.

Trimming at the junction amounts to 3 bases on V and 7 bases on J, and the germline ends lie 13 bases apart. The CDR3 holds 14 amino acids from the cysteine to the phenylalanine. The read is trimmed to its CDR3 DNA, 42 bases read in frame from base 1. Looking up the germline V gene yields CDR1 SGHAT and CDR2 FQNNGV. The sample holds a few counts of this clone. Its antigen remains unidentified. Per-nucleotide qualities are absent, and no much larger clonotype sits a single base away. What was sequenced was peripheral blood. In this chain, TRBV11-2 is recombined with TRBJ1-5; too little of a D gene remains to name it. The clonotype originates from a man between 60 and 75 years old with acute or convalescent COVID-19. CDR3 protein: CASSLVGSGQPQHF. The DNA reads TGTGCCAGCAGCTTGGTGGGATCGGGGCAGCCCCAGCATTTT.